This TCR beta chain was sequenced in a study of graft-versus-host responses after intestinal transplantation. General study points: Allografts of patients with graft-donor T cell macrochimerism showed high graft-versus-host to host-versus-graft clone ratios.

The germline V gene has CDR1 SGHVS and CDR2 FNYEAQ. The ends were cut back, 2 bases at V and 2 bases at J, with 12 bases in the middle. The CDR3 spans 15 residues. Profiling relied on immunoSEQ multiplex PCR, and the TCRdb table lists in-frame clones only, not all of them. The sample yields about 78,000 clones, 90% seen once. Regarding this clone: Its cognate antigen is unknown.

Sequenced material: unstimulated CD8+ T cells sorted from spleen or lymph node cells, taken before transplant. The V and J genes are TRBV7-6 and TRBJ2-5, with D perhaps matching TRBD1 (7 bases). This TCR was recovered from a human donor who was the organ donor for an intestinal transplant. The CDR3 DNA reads TGTGCCAGCAGCTTATCAGGGGGGTCTCAAGAGACCCAGTACTTC. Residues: CASSLSGGSQETQYF.